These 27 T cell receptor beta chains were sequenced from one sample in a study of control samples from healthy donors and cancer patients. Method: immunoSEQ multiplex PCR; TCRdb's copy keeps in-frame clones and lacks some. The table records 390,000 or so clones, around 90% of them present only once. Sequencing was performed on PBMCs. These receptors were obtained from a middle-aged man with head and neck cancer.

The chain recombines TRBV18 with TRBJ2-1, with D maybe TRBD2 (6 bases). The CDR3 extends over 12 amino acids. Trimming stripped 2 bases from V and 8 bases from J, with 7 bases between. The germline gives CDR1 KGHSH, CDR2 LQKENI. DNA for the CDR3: TGTGCCAGCTCACCAGGAGGGGATGAGCAGTTCTTC. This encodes CASSPGGDEQFF. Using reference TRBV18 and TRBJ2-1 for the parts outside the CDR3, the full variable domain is NAGVMQNPRHLVRRRGQEARLRCSPMKGHSHVYWYRQLPEEGLKFMVYLQKENIIDESGMPKERFSAEFPKEGPSILRIQQVVRGDSAAYFCASSPGGDEQFFGPGTRLTVL.

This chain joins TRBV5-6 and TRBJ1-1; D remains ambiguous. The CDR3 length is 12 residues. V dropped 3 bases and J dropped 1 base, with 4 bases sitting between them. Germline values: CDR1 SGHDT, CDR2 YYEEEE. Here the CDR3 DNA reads TGTGCCAGCAGCTGGGGGAACACTGAAGCTTTCTTT. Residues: CASSWGNTEAFF.

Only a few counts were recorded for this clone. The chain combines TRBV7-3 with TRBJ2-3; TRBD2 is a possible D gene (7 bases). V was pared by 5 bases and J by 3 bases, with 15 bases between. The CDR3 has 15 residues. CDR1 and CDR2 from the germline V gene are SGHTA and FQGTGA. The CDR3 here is CASSHNGGRTDTQYF. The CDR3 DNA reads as TGTGCCAGCAGCCACAACGGGGGGCGAACAGATACGCAGTATTTT.

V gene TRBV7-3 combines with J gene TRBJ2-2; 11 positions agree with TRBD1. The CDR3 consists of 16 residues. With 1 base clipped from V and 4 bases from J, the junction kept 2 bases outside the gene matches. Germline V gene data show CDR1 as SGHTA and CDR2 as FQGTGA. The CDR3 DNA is TGTGCCAGCAGCTTAAGAGGACAGGGGGCCACCGGGGAGCTGTTTTTT. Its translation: CASSLRGQGATGELFF.

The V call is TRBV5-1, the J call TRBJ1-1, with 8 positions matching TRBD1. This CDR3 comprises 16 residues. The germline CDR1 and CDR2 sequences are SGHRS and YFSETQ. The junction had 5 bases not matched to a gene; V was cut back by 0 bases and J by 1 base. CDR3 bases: TGCGCCAGCAGCTTGGGTTGGACAGGGCGGAACACTGAAGCTTTCTTT. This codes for CASSLGWTGRNTEAFF.

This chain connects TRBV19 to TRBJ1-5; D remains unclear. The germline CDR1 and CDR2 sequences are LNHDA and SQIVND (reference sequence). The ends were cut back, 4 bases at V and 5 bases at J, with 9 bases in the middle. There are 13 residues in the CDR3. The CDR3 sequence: CASSTDTYQPQHF. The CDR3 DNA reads TGTGCCAGTAGTACCGACACCTATCAGCCCCAGCATTTT.

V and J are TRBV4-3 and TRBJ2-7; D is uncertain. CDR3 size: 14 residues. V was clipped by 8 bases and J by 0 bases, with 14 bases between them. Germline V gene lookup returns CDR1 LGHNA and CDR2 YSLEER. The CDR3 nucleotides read TGCGCCAGCGGCCCCGGAGATAGCTCCTACGAGCAGTACTTC. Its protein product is CASGPGDSSYEQYF.

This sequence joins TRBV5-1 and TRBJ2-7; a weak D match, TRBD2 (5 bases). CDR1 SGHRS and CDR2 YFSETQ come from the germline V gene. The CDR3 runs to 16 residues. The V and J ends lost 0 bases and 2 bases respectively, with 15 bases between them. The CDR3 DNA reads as TGCGCCAGCAGCTTGGTGTTGGGCGGACTGCCCTACGAGCAGTACTTC. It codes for CASSLVLGGLPYEQYF.

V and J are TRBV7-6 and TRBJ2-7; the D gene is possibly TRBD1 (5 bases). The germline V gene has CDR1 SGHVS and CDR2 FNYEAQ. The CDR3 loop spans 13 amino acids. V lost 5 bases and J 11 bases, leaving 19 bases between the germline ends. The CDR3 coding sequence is TGTGCCAGCAGCCCGGACAAGGAAGGATATGAGTACTTC. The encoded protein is CASSPDKEGYEYF.

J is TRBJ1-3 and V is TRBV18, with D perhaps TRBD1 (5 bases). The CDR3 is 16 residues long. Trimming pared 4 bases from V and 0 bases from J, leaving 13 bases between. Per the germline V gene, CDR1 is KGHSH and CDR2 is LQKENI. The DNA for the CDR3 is TGTGCCAGCTCACAGAATATTCAGGGCTCTGGAAACACCATATATTTT. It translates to CASSQNIQGSGNTIYF.

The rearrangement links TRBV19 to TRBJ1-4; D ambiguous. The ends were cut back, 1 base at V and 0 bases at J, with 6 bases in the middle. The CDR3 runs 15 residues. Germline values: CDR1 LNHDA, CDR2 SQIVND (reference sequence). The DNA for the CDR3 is TGTGCCAGTAGTATAGTGGATGCAACTAATGAAAAACTGTTTTTT. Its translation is CASSIVDATNEKLFF.

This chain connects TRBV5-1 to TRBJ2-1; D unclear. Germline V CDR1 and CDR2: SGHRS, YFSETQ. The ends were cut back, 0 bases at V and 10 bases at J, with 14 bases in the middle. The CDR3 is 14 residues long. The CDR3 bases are TGCGCCAGCAGCTTGGGAGCTAGAGAAGACGAGCAGTTCTTC. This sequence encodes CASSLGAREDEQFF.

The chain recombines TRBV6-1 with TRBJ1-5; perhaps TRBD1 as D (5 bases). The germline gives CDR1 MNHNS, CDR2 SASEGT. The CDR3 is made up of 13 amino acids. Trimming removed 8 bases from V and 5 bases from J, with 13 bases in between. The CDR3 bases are TGTGCCAGCGCTTGGGGGTACGATCAGCCCCAGCATTTT. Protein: CASAWGYDQPQHF.

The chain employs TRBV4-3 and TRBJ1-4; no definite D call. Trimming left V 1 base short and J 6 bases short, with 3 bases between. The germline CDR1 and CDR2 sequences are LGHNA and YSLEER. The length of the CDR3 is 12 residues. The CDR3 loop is CASSQVDEKLFF. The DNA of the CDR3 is TGCGCCAGCAGCCAAGTAGATGAAAAACTGTTTTTT.

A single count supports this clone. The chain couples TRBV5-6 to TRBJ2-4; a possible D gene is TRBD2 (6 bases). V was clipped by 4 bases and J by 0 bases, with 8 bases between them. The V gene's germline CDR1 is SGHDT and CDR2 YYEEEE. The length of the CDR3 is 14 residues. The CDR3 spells CASSEGLAKNIQYF. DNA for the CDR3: TGTGCCAGCAGCGAGGGACTAGCCAAAAACATTCAGTACTTC. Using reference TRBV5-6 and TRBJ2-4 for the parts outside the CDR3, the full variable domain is DAGVTQSPTHLIKTRGQQVTLRCSPKSGHDTVSWYQQALGQGPQFIFQYYEEEERQRGNFPDRFSGHQFPNYSSELNVNALLLGDSALYLCASSEGLAKNIQYFGAGTRLSVL.

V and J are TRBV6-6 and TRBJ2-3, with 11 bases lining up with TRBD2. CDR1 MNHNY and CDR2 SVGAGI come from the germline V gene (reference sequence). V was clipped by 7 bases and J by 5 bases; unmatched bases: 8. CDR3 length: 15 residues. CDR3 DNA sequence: TGTGCCAGCACAGATAGCGGGGGGGGAGTAGATACGCAGTATTTT. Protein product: CASTDSGGGVDTQYF.

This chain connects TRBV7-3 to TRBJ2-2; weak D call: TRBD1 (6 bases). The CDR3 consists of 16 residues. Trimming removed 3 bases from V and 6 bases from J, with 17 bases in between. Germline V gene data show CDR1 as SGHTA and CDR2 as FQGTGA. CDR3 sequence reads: CASSFLPNTGPGELFF. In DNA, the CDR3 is TGTGCCAGCAGCTTTCTTCCGAATACAGGGCCCGGGGAGCTGTTTTTT.

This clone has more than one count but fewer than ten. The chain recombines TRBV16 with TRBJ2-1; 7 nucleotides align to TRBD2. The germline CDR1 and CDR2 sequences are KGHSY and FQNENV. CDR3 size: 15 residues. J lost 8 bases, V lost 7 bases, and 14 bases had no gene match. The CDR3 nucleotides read TGTGCCAGCACCGATCGGGGGGAGGCATTCGATGAGCAGTTCTTC. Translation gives CASTDRGEAFDEQFF.

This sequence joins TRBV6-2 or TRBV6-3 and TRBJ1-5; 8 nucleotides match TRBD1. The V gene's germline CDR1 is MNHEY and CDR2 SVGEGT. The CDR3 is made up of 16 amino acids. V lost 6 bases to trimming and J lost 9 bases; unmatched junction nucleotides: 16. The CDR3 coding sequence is TGTGCCAGCAGCAAAACATCAGGGGGCCAATCAAGGCCCCAGCATTTT. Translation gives CASSKTSGGQSRPQHF.

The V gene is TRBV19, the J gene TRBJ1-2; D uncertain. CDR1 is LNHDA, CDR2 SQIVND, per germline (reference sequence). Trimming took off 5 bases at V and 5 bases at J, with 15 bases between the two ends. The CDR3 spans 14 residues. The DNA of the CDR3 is TGTGCCAGTAGTCTACGGGCAGGTGTTTATGGCTACACCTTC. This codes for CASSLRAGVYGYTF. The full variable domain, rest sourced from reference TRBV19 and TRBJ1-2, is DGGITQSPKYLFRKEGQNVTLSCEQNLNHDAMYWYRQDPGQGLRLIYYSQIVNDFQKGDIAEGYSVSREKKESFPLTVTSAQKNPTAFYLCASSLRAGVYGYTFGSGTRLTVV.

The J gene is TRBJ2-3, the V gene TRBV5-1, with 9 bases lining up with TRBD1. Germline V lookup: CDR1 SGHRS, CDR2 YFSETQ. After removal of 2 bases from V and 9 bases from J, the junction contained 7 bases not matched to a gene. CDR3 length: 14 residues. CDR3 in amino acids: CASSFPGQGHTQYF. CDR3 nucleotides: TGCGCCAGCAGCTTCCCGGGACAGGGTCACACGCAGTATTTT.

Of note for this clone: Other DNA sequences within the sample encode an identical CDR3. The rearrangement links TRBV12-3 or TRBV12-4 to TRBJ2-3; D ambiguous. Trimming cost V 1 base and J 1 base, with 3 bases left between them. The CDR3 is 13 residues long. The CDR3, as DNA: TGTGCCAGCAGTTTAGTCGGCACAGATACGCAGTATTTT. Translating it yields CASSLVGTDTQYF.

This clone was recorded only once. In nucleotides, the CDR3 is TGTGCCAGCAGCGCCTCTGGGGAGGGGGCGGCAGATACGCAGTATTTT. Encoded protein: CASSASGEGAADTQYF. The chain employs TRBV9 and TRBJ2-3, with D perhaps given as TRBD1 or TRBD2 (7 bases each). This CDR3 contains 16 residues. Germline-derived CDR1 and CDR2 are SGDLS and YYNGEE. V dropped 3 bases and J dropped 4 bases, with 18 bases sitting between them.

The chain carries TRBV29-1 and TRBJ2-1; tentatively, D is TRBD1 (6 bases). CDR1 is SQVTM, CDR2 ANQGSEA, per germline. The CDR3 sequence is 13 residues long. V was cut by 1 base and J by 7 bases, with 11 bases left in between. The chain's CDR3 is CSVEGDRRNEQFF. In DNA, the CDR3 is TGCAGCGTTGAAGGTGACAGGAGGAATGAGCAGTTCTTC.

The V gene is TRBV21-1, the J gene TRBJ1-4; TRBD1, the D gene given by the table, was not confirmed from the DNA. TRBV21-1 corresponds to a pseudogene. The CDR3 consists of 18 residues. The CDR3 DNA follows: TGTGCCAGCAGCAAATTTTGGGACAGGGAAGGGAGGCATGAAAAACTGTTTTTT. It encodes CASSKFWDREGRHEKLFF.

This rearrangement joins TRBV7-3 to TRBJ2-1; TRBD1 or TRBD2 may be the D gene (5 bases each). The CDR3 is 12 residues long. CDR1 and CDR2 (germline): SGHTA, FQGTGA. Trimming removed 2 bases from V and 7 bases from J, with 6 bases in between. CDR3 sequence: CASSLWGNEQFF. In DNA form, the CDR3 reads TGTGCCAGCAGCTTATGGGGGAATGAGCAGTTCTTC.

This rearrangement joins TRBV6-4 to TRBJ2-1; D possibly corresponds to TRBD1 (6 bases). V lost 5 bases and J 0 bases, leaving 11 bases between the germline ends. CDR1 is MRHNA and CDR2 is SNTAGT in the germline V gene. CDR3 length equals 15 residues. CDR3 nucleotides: TGTGCCAGCAGTCCCCGGGACACCTCCTACAATGAGCAGTTCTTC. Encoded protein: CASSPRDTSYNEQFF.